Included here is one T cell receptor beta chain sequence, with context. Which antigen it targets is not known. No clone much larger than this one lies a single base away; base qualities are absent. This sample stems from a study of long-term antiretroviral therapy in people with HIV (dated by TCRdb to between 2022 and 2023). Study-level background: The earliest samples were collected about a decade before the 2015 WHO recommendation for immediate ART, when ART was typically delayed until CD4 counts fell. A total of 192 cryopreserved PBMC samples came from approximately 30 adults with confirmed HIV infection and were collected serially over a mean of roughly six years (range 1-12). Among the 30 or so participants with HIV, approximately 10 were female. No cross-contamination during QIAcube processing was seen in test extractions of a monoclonal T-cell line run alongside approximately 36 polyclonal samples. Whether ART initiation and durable HIV suppression were associated with changes in peripheral blood TRB repertoire composition and diversity was tested in a retrospective serial study.

To be included, a participant needed at least one PBMC sample from before ART initiation plus at least two post-ART samples. Every participant with HIV received treatment in the United States of America. Before DNA extraction, cryopreserved samples of about 0.95-10 million PBMC were thawed and washed. At the time of the earliest PBMC sample, participants with HIV were aged between about 23 and 55 years. PBMC samples were contributed by each participant from 1-4 timepoints before ART initiation and 2-8 timepoints after ART initiation, with a median of 7 samples. For every participant, serial HIV viral load, CD4+ T-cell count, ART history and demographic data were obtained. Genomic DNA was extracted from unsorted PBMC with a Qiagen kit on a QIAcube, processed in batches of 12 samples. Results the study describes overall, beyond this receptor: Expanded TRB clones identified before ART initiation dominated the repertoire at all time points, although this dominance fluctuated and declined in many PLHIV after ART. Because pre-ART samples had limited cell numbers, unsorted PBMC were profiled rather than sorted CD4+ and CD8+ T cells. HIV repertoires had narrower CDR3 length ranges than controls, and the network structure suggested an antigen-experienced repertoire that shifted only slightly toward naive after ART. The samples span the years 2004 to 2017, and the ART regimens used at that time may not be as effective as current regimens. Inferences about post-ART repertoire changes were limited because no data were available on ART adherence, viral resistance or therapy changes. A significant increase in TRB diversity was found to be associated with ART initiation, although TRB diversity was observed to remain significantly below that of transplant donor controls even after long-term ART. Because PBMC availability was limited, only the TCR beta chain was sequenced, with no alpha chain pairing.

Sequencing of the TRB variable region was done with the immunoSEQ hsTCRB v3.0 assay at survey level resolution. A depth of roughly 35,000-55,000 T-cell genomes per sample was targeted for TRB sequencing. Pooled TRB libraries were sequenced on an Illumina MiSeq with a v3 150-cycle kit. Regarding the original processing steps: Repertoire analysis was performed in R inside a reproducible Nextflow workflow that covered QC, data transformation and analysis. Custom analyses were implemented in LymphoSeq2, an R package for AIRR-Seq data exploration. A handful of samples yielding fewer than 5000 total TRB sequences were excluded, leaving more than 150 analyzed HIV repertoires. Among the 190 or so HIV repertoires that were kept, roughly 59 were collected before ART initiation and under 150 were collected after ART initiation. Repertoires were downsampled to 5000 TRB nucleotide sequences, and summary statistics were averaged over 100 downsampling iterations. The analysis kept only TRB sequences whose CDR3 regions were at least seven amino acids long. A Shannon entropy-derived clonality score and the Gini coefficient were used to measure diversity. In the repertoire networks, any two of the top 5000 CDR3 amino acid sequences were linked whenever the two sequences differed by an edit distance of one. For TRB CDR3 amino acid sequences, antigen specificity groups and MHC restriction were predicted with GLIPH2. To flag known CMV, EBV, HIV or tissue antigen associations, CDR3 amino acid sequences were matched against VDJdb and McPAS-TCR. Pre-ART, post-ART and control groups were compared with Wilcoxon signed-rank tests and Holm-Bonferroni correction. TCRdb stores this immuneACCESS table with in-frame sequences only. Part of the clones is absent; in the studies checked, under half of the shortfall reflects unresolved V genes, and no reason is known for the rest. The V and J calls and the clone size are those of that table, but D and trimming were determined from the DNA. The table for this sample lists tens of thousands of clones; over 90% of them were counted only once. The ten largest clonotypes hold 7.5% to 9% of the sample.

Sequences MNHEY (CDR1) and SMNVEV (CDR2) are obtained from the germline V gene (reference sequence). The junction shows trimming of 5 bases on V and 8 bases on J, plus 12 bases between the germline ends. The CDR3 runs 12 amino acids, cysteine and phenylalanine included. Here the CDR3 DNA is all that survives: 36 bases in frame from base 1. Here the sequenced sample was unsorted PBMCs, taken more than 6 years after starting antiretroviral therapy. This TCR derives from a man aged 25 to 45 with HIV. The chain was built from TRBV27 and TRBJ1-1, with no reliable assignment of the D segment. Here the CDR3 is given as CASSHGPNEAFF. The nucleotide sequence is given as TGTGCCAGCAGTCATGGCCCTAACGAAGCTTTCTTT.